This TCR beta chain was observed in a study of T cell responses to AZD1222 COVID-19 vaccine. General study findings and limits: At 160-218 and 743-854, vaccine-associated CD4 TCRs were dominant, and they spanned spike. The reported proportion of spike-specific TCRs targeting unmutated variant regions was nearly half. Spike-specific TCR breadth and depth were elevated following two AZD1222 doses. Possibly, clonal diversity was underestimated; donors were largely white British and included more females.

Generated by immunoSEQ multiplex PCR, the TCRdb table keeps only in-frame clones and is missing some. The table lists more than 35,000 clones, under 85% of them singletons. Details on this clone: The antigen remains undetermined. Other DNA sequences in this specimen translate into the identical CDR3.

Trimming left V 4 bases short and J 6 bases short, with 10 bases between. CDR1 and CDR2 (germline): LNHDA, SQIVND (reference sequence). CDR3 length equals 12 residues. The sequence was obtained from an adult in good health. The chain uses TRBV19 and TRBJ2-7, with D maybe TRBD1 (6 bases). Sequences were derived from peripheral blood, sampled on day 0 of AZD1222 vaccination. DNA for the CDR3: TGTGCCAGTAGTAGATCGACAGGCGAGCAGTACTTC. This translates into CASSRSTGEQYF.